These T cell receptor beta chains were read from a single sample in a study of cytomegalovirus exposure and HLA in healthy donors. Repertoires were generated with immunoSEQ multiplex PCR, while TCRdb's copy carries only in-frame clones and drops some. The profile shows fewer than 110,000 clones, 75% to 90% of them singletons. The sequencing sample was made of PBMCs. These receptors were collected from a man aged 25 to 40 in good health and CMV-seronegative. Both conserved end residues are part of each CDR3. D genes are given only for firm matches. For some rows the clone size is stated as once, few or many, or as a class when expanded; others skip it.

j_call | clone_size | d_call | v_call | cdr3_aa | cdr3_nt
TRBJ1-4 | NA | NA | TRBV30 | CAWSVSGTLFF | TGTGCCTGGAGTGTTAGCGGCACACTGTTTTTT
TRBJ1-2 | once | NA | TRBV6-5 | CASSYAGDYGYTF | TGTGCCAGCAGTTACGCCGGGGACTATGGCTACACCTTC
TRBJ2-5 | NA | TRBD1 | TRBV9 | CASSPGGWVGETQYF | TGTGCCAGCTCACCAGGGGGCTGGGTCGGAGAGACCCAGTACTTC
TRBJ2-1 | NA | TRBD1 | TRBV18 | CASSPRDSKSEQFF | TGTGCCAGCTCACCCCGGGACAGTAAGTCTGAGCAGTTCTTC
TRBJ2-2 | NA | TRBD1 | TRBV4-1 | CASSQDLFVGTGNTGELFF | TGCGCCAGCAGCCAAGATTTATTTGTAGGGACAGGGAACACCGGGGAGCTGTTTTTT
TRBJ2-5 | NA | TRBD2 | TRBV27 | CASSLPSGGTSQETQYF | TGTGCCAGCAGTTTACCTAGCGGGGGGACCTCTCAAGAGACCCAGTACTTC
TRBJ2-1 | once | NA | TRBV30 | CAWSWIADNEQFF | TGTGCCTGGAGTTGGATAGCGGACAATGAGCAGTTCTTC
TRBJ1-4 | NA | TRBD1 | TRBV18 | CASSPVMDRANEKLFF | TGTGCCAGCTCACCGGTAATGGACAGGGCGAATGAAAAACTGTTTTTT
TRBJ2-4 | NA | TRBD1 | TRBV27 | CASSLVSSGTGGQFQYF | TGTGCCAGCAGTTTAGTGAGTAGCGGGACAGGGGGCCAATTTCAGTACTTC
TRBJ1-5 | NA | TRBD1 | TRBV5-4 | CASSLYRGPQHF | TGTGCCAGCAGCTTGTACAGGGGCCCCCAGCATTTT
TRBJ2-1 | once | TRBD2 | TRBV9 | CASSAGTSGNNEQFF | TGTGCCAGCAGCGCCGGGACTAGCGGAAACAATGAGCAGTTCTTC
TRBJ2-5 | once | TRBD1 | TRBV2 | CAEWDRVSETQYF | TGTGCCGAGTGGGACAGGGTCTCAGAGACCCAGTACTTC
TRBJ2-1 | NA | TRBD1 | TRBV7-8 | CASSEYRGLDEQFF | TGTGCCAGCAGCGAATACAGGGGTTTGGATGAGCAGTTCTTC
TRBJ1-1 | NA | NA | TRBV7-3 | CASSGVTGGEAFF | TGTGCCAGCAGCGGTGTGACGGGTGGTGAAGCTTTCTTT
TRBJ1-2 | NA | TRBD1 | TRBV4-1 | CASSQVDREADGYTF | TGCGCCAGCAGCCAAGTGGACAGGGAGGCGGATGGCTACACCTTC
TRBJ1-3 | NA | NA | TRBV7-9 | CASSFSLSGNTIYF | TGTGCCAGCAGCTTTTCTCTTTCTGGAAACACCATATATTTT
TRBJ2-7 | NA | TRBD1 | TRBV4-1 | CASSRAAGTGTNYEQYF | TGCGCCAGCAGCCGCGCGGCGGGGACAGGGACTAACTACGAGCAGTACTTC
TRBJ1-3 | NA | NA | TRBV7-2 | CASSSWGGLTAANTIYF | TGTGCCAGCAGCTCGTGGGGGGGGCTGACAGCCGCAAACACCATATATTTT
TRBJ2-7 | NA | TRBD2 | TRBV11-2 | CASSDRHSGKSSYEQYF | TGTGCCAGCAGCGACCGACATAGCGGGAAGAGCTCCTACGAGCAGTACTTC
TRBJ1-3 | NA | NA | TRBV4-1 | CASSRRPSSGNTIYF | TGCGCCAGCAGCCGGCGTCCTAGCTCTGGAAACACCATATATTTT
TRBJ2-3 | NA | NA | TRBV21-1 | CASSKETGYWCTDTQYF | NA
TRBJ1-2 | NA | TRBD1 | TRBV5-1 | CASSLGQGIYGYTF | TGCGCCAGCAGCTTGGGACAGGGAATTTATGGCTACACCTTC
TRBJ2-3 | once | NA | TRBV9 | CASSVWGRGPDTQYF | TGTGCCAGCAGCGTCTGGGGGCGAGGTCCAGATACGCAGTATTTT
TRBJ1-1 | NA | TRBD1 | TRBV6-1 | CASSLGTGPAFF | TGTGCCAGCAGCCTAGGGACAGGGCCAGCTTTCTTT
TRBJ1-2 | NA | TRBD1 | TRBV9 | CASSVDRGNYGYTF | TGTGCCAGCAGCGTGGACAGGGGGAACTATGGCTACACCTTC
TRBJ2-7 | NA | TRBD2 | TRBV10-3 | CAISESLKLTSGSSPLSYEQYF | TGTGCCATCAGTGAGTCGCTTAAACTAACGAGCGGGAGTTCCCCTCTCTCCTACGAGCAGTACTTC
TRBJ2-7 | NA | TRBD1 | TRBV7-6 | CASSSAGGYEQYF | TGTGCCAGCAGCTCCGCAGGGGGTTACGAGCAGTACTTC
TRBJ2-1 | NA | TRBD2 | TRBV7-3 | CASSSQRGGLNEQFF | TGTGCCAGCAGCTCCCAGCGGGGGGGCCTAAATGAGCAGTTCTTC
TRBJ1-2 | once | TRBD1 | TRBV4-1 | CASSKKGDSSYGYTF | TGCGCCAGCAGCAAGAAGGGGGACAGCAGCTATGGCTACACCTTC
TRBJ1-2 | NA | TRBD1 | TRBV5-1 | CASSRAQGEDGYTF | TGCGCCAGCAGCCGAGCTCAGGGGGAGGATGGCTACACCTTC
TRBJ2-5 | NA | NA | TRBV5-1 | CASTLEETQYF | TGCGCCAGCACCCTGGAGGAGACCCAGTACTTC
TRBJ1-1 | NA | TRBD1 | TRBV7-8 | CASSIPAGTGGTEAFF | TGTGCCAGCAGCATCCCAGCCGGGACAGGGGGGACTGAAGCTTTCTTT
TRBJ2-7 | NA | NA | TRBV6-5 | CASSWTKEDPNYEQYF | TGTGCCAGCAGTTGGACGAAGGAGGACCCTAACTACGAGCAGTACTTC
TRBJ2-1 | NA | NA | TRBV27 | CASSKAANEQFF | TGTGCCAGCAGTAAAGCGGCCAATGAGCAGTTCTTC
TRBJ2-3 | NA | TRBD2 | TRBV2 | CASSVAGGSTDTQYF | TGTGCCAGCAGTGTTGCGGGGGGAAGCACAGATACGCAGTATTTT
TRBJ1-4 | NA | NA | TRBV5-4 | CASSFGQGRAEKLFF | TGTGCCAGCAGCTTCGGTCAGGGTCGGGCTGAAAAACTGTTTTTT
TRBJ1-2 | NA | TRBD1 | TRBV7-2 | CASSSGRTGQRAGYTF | TGTGCCAGCAGCTCCGGAAGGACAGGGCAGCGAGCCGGCTACACCTTC
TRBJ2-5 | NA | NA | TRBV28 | CASSKSQETQYF | TGTGCCAGCAGCAAGAGCCAAGAGACCCAGTACTTC
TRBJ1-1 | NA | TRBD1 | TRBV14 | CASSHLTRDRPGGTEAFF | TGTGCCAGCAGCCACTTGACCCGGGACAGGCCCGGCGGCACTGAAGCTTTCTTT
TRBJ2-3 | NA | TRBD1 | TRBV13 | CASSSYRGADTQYF | TGTGCCAGCAGCTCTTACAGGGGAGCAGATACGCAGTATTTT
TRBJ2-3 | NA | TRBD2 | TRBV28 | CASSPLAGGTDTQYF | TGTGCCAGCAGTCCTCTGGCGGGGGGCACAGATACGCAGTATTTT
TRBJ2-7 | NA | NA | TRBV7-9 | CASSPRSDSYEQYF | TGTGCCAGCAGCCCCAGATCGGACAGCTACGAGCAGTACTTC
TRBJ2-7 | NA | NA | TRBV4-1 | CASSQSGVSYEQYF | TGCGCCAGCAGCCAATCAGGGGTCTCCTACGAGCAGTACTTC
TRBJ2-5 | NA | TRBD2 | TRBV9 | CASSVGSGRGEETQYF | TGTGCCAGCAGCGTAGGTAGCGGGAGAGGGGAAGAGACCCAGTACTTC
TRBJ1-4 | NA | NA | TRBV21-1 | CASSTRDRDEKLFF | TGTGCCAGCAGCACCCGGGACAGGGACGAAAAACTGTTTTTT
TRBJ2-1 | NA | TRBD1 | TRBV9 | CASSPWTGGAPNEQFF | TGTGCCAGCAGCCCCTGGACAGGGGGCGCCCCCAATGAGCAGTTCTTC
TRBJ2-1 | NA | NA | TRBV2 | CASRFQGSEQFF | TGTGCCAGCAGATTTCAGGGAAGTGAGCAGTTCTTC
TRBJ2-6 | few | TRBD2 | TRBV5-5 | CASSLVGRGWANVLTF | TGTGCCAGCAGCTTGGTTGGGAGGGGCTGGGCCAACGTCCTGACTTTC
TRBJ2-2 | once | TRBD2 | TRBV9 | CASSVWASGMNTGELFF | TGTGCCAGCAGCGTATGGGCTAGCGGGATGAACACCGGGGAGCTGTTTTTT
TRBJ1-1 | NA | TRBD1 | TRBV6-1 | CASSAPYRGKFLNTEAFF | TGTGCCAGCAGTGCCCCCTACAGGGGAAAGTTTCTGAACACTGAAGCTTTCTTT
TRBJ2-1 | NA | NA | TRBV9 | CASTLGGGGGDEQFF | TGTGCCAGCACCCTGGGGGGGGGCGGGGGAGATGAGCAGTTCTTC
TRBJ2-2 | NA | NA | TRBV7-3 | CASSLRHGSQPGTGELFF | TGTGCCAGCAGCTTACGTCATGGGTCGCAACCGGGGACCGGGGAGCTGTTTTTT
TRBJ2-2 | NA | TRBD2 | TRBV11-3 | CASSATSGGYGELFF | TGTGCCAGCAGCGCGACTAGCGGGGGGTACGGGGAGCTGTTTTTT
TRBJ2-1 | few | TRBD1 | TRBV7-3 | CASSFDRGNEQFF | TGTGCCAGCAGCTTCGACAGGGGCAATGAGCAGTTCTTC
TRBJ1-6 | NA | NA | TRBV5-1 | CASWGGDDSSYNSPLHF | TGCGCCAGTTGGGGGGGAGACGACAGCTCCTATAATTCACCCCTCCACTTT
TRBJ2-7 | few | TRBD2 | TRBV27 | CASSLTPTGGRLAGDSDEQYF | TGTGCCAGCAGTTTAACCCCGACAGGGGGTAGACTAGCGGGAGACTCGGACGAGCAGTACTTC
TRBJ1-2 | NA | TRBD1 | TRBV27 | CASSIKGAGGYTF | TGTGCCAGCAGTATCAAGGGGGCGGGGGGCTACACCTTC
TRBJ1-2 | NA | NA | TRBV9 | CASSLRDTIYGYTF | TGTGCCAGCAGCCTCCGGGACACCATCTATGGCTACACCTTC
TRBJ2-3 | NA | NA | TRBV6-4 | CASSPGAGDTQYF | TGTGCCAGCAGCCCAGGGGCGGGTGATACGCAGTATTTT
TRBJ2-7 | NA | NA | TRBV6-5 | CASTAGQGGYEQYF | TGTGCCAGCACCGCGGGCCAAGGAGGCTACGAGCAGTACTTC